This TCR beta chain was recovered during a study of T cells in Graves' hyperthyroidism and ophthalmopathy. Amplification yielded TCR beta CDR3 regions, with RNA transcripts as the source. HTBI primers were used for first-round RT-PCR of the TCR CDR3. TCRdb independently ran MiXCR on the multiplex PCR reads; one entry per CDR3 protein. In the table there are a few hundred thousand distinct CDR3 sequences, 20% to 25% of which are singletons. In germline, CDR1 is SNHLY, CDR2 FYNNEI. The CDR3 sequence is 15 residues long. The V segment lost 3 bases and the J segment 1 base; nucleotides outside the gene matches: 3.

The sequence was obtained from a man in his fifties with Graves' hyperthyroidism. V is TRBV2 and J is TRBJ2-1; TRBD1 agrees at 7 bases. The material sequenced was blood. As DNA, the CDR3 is TGTGCCAGCAGTGATGAGGGGGCTTCCTACAATGAGCAGTTCTTC. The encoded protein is CASSDEGASYNEQFF.